This TCR beta chain was observed in a study of shared clonotypes between healthy human individuals. The study's findings and limits: The small donor group covered limited genetic and exposure diversity. Shared clonotypes across all four donors exceeded non-shared ones in generation probability. A handful of donors shared approximately 5% of their naive CD4 clonotypes.

Points on this clone: What it binds is unknown.

In the original analysis: Filtering was not the same, since immunoSEQ gave junction-only sequences without quality scores. The data were produced by immunoSEQ multiplex PCR, yet TCRdb's version contains in-frame clones alone and is incomplete. The DNA was the basis for D and trimming; V, J and clone size are from that table. The sample includes 950,000 to 1,100,000 clones, 70% to 80% of them seen just once. Material for sequencing was memory CD4+ T cells sorted from blood. Subset indicated: CD45RA-negative fraction. This clonotype was obtained from a man younger than 35 in good health.

CDR3 bases: TGTGCCAGCAGTTTTTATCAGGGGATGAGCAATCAGCCCCAGCATTTT. Translation gives CASSFYQGMSNQPQHF. The J gene is TRBJ1-5, the V gene TRBV28, with a tentative D call TRBD1 (6 bases). Trimming cost V 3 bases and J 1 base, with 13 bases left between them. CDR1 and CDR2 (germline): MDHEN, SYDVKM. The CDR3 spans 16 residues.